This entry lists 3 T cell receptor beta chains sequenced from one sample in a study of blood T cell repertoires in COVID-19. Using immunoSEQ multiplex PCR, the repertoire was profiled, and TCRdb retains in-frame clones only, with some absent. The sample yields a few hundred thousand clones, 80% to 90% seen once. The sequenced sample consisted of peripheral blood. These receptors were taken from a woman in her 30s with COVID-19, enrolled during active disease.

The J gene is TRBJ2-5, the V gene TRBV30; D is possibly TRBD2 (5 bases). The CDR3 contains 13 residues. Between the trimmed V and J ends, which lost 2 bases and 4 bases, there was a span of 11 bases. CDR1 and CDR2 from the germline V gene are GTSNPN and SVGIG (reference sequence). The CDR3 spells CAWSRGLVETQYF. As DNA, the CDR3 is TGTGCCTGGAGTCGCGGACTGGTAGAGACCCAGTACTTC.

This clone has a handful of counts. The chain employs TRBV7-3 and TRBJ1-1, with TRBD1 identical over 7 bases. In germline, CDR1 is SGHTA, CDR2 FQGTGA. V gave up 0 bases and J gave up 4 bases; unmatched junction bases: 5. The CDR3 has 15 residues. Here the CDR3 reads CASSLTGGVGTEAFF. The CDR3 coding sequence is TGTGCCAGCAGCTTAACAGGGGGCGTGGGCACTGAAGCTTTCTTT.

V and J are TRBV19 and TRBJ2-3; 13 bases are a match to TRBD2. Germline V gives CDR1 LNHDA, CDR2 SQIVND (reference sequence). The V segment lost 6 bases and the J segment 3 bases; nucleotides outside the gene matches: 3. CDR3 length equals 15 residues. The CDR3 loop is CASRTTSGRTDTQYF. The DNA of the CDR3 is TGTGCCAGTAGAACGACTAGCGGGAGGACAGATACGCAGTATTTT.